The clone carrying this T cell receptor (beta chain) was observed a few times. Sequencing was performed with immunoSEQ multiplex PCR; in TCRdb, only in-frame clones are kept and a portion is missing. The table records more than 40,000 clones, around 90% of them present only once. This sample was included in a study of T cell changes during pregnancy in multiple sclerosis. Germline V CDR1 and CDR2: MNHEY, SMNVEV (reference sequence). Trimming took 2 bases from V and 3 from J, leaving 10 bases between them. The CDR3 has 14 residues. Sequences were derived from CD8+ T cells from peripheral blood mononuclear cells, sampled after pregnancy. V gene TRBV27 combines with J gene TRBJ1-1; the D gene is possibly TRBD1 (6 bases). The clonotype was recovered from a female donor with multiple sclerosis, enrolled in a pregnancy study. This chain's CDR3 is CASSLDRKYTEAFF. CDR3 coding DNA: TGTGCCAGCAGTTTAGACAGGAAATACACTGAAGCTTTCTTT.